The 10 T cell receptor beta chains reported below all come from one sample, sequenced in a study of blood T cell repertoires in COVID-19. Assay used: immunoSEQ multiplex PCR; TCRdb lists only in-frame clones, some missing. The table lists 300,000 to 450,000 clones, 85% to 90% of them singletons. Sequencing used PBMCs or T cells enriched from blood (not recorded which). Receptors were obtained from a woman younger than 30 who had recovered from COVID-19.

This chain links TRBV11-2 with TRBJ2-5; the match to TRBD2 covers 10 bases. The CDR3 runs to 16 residues. V shed 4 bases and J 0 bases; nucleotides not matched to a gene: 5. CDR1 is SGHAT, CDR2 FQNNGV, per germline. This CDR3 reads CASSSTSGEYQETQYF. CDR3 nucleotide sequence: TGTGCCAGCAGCTCCACTAGCGGGGAGTACCAAGAGACCCAGTACTTC.

The V call is TRBV9, the J call TRBJ1-6, with 8 bases fitting TRBD1. V trimming: 4 bases; J trimming: 13 bases; junction bases outside the gene matches: 13. This CDR3 is 15 amino acids long. Germline CDR1 SGDLS, CDR2 YYNGEE. CDR3 sequence: CASSHDGTGENPLHF. The CDR3 DNA is TGTGCCAGCAGCCACGACGGGACAGGAGAAAATCCCCTCCACTTT.

The rearrangement uses TRBV27 and TRBJ1-6, with TRBD1 identical over 7 bases. With 0 bases clipped from V and 10 bases from J, the junction kept 9 bases outside the gene matches. Germline V CDR1 and CDR2: MNHEY, SMNVEV (reference sequence). This CDR3 is 16 amino acids long. The DNA of the CDR3 is TGTGCCAGCAGTTTATCCCCACGACAGGGAAACTCACCCCTCCACTTT. Protein: CASSLSPRQGNSPLHF.

The V and J genes are TRBV2 and TRBJ1-1; perhaps TRBD1 as D (5 bases). The CDR3 is 14 residues long. Looked up from germline, CDR1 is SNHLY and CDR2 is FYNNEI. With 6 bases removed from V and 4 bases from J, the gap between germline ends came to 15 bases. The CDR3 DNA follows: TGTGCCAGCAGAGCCCGGCCGGGGGTCACTGAAGCTTTCTTT. Amino acid sequence: CASRARPGVTEAFF.

V gene TRBV5-6 combines with J gene TRBJ2-3; D is undetermined. V was pared by 2 bases and J by 5 bases, with 6 bases between. Per germline, CDR1 SGHDT and CDR2 YYEEEE. This CDR3 has 12 amino acids. The chain's CDR3 is CASSFFRDTQYF. As DNA, the CDR3 is TGTGCCAGCAGCTTTTTCCGAGATACGCAGTATTTT.

V and J are TRBV7-9 and TRBJ2-7; 9 nucleotides align to TRBD1. V lost 1 base, J lost 7 bases, and 8 bases stayed unmatched. From germline, CDR1 is SEHNR and CDR2 FQNEAQ (reference sequence). The CDR3 contains 15 residues. The CDR3 reads CASSLGGGQGKEQYF. CDR3 bases: TGTGCCAGCAGCTTAGGAGGCGGACAGGGGAAGGAGCAGTACTTC.

V and J are TRBV7-9 and TRBJ2-7; D possibly corresponds to TRBD2 (5 bases). Germline V gene data show CDR1 as SEHNR and CDR2 as FQNEAQ (reference sequence). The CDR3 covers 13 residues. Trimming left V 5 bases short and J 7 bases short, with 15 bases between. The CDR3 sequence: CASSPTSYAEQYF. The CDR3 nucleotides are TGTGCCAGCAGCCCCACTAGTTACGCTGAGCAGTACTTC.

The chain joins TRBV28 to TRBJ1-5, with 9 nucleotides matching TRBD1. Germline trimming cut 6 bases from V and 7 bases from J; bases unmatched to any gene: 4. Per germline, CDR1 MDHEN and CDR2 SYDVKM. The CDR3 runs to 13 residues. The CDR3 loop is CASRRQGDQPQHF. The CDR3 DNA is TGTGCCAGCAGACGACAGGGGGACCAGCCCCAGCATTTT.

The chain joins TRBV2 to TRBJ1-2; 7 bases fit TRBD1. Looked up from germline, CDR1 is SNHLY and CDR2 is FYNNEI. The J segment lost 4 bases and the V segment lost 4 bases, leaving 3 bases of the junction unmatched. This CDR3 has 13 residues. The CDR3 DNA reads TGTGCCAGCAGTGCCACAGGGGTCTATGGCTACACCTTC. Amino acids: CASSATGVYGYTF.

The rearrangement uses TRBV2 and TRBJ1-5; D is possibly TRBD1 (5 bases). This CDR3 region has 14 residues. V was clipped by 3 bases and J by 3 bases, with 9 bases between them. Looked up from germline, CDR1 is SNHLY and CDR2 is FYNNEI. The CDR3 DNA reads as TGTGCCAGCAGTGAGGGGGGGTTCAATCAGCCCCAGCATTTT. The encoded protein is CASSEGGFNQPQHF.